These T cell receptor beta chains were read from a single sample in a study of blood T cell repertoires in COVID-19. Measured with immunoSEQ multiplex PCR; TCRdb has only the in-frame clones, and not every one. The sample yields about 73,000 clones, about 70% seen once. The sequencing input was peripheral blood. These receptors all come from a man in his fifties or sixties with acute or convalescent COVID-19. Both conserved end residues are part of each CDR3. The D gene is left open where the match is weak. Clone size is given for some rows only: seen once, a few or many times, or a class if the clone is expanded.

CATSDSYRGRGYTF	TGTGCCACCAGTGATTCGTACAGGGGGCGAGGCTACACCTTC	NA	TRBD1	TRBV24-1	TRBJ1-2
CARTRQGDETQYF	TGTGCCAGGACCAGACAGGGCGATGAGACCCAGTACTTC	NA	TRBD1	TRBV2	TRBJ2-5
CASIGSSYNEQFF	TGTGCCAGCATAGGGAGCTCCTACAATGAGCAGTTCTTC	NA	NA	TRBV28	TRBJ2-1
CASSLVAGGYTGELFF	TGTGCCAGCAGCTTAGTTGCGGGGGGATACACCGGGGAGCTGTTTTTT	once	TRBD2	TRBV7-8	TRBJ2-2
CASSIRQVNTEAFF	TGTGCCAGCAGTATACGACAGGTGAACACTGAAGCTTTCTTT	NA	NA	TRBV6-5	TRBJ1-1
CASSRTVDTQYF	TGTGCCAGCAGCAGAACAGTAGATACGCAGTATTTT	NA	NA	TRBV9	TRBJ2-3
CASSEDVGTYQFF	TGTGCCAGCAGTGAAGACGTGGGGACTTACCAGTTCTTC	NA	NA	TRBV6-1	TRBJ2-1
CATSDPGQGGYGYTF	TGTGCCACCAGTGACCCGGGACAGGGGGGTTATGGCTACACCTTC	NA	TRBD1	TRBV24-1	TRBJ1-2
CASSEYYSQNYGYTF	TGTGCCAGCAGTGAATATTACAGCCAGAACTATGGCTACACCTTC	NA	NA	TRBV25-1	TRBJ1-2
CASSPTGESPLHF	TGTGCCAGCAGCCCGACAGGGGAGTCACCCCTCCACTTT	NA	TRBD1	TRBV5-6	TRBJ1-6
CASRLAGEGSGANVLTF	TGTGCCAGCAGATTAGCGGGAGAAGGGTCTGGGGCCAACGTCCTGACTTTC	NA	TRBD2	TRBV28	TRBJ2-6
CASSLSRGLQETQYF	TGTGCCAGCAGCCTATCAAGGGGGCTCCAAGAGACCCAGTACTTC	once	TRBD1	TRBV7-2	TRBJ2-5
CASSPQGLAGVSEQFF	TGTGCCAGCAGCCCCCAGGGACTAGCGGGGGTATCTGAGCAGTTCTTC	NA	TRBD2	TRBV7-9	TRBJ2-1
CASSSRDIGRRTFF	TGTGCCAGCAGCTCCCGGGACATCGGGCGAAGAACTTTCTTT	NA	NA	TRBV5-6	TRBJ1-1
CASSSAGVKTQYF	TGTGCCAGTAGTTCGGCAGGGGTGAAGACCCAGTACTTC	NA	NA	TRBV19	TRBJ2-5
CATRQGYEQYF	TGTGCCACCCGGCAGGGCTACGAGCAGTACTTC	NA	NA	TRBV6-5	TRBJ2-7
CASSLQAGPGSGGEDTQYF	TGTGCCAGCAGCTTACAGGCAGGTCCCGGGAGCGGGGGTGAAGATACGCAGTATTTT	once	TRBD2	TRBV7-2	TRBJ2-3
CATSTGIGGYTF	TGTGCCACCAGTACAGGGATTGGGGGCTACACCTTC	NA	NA	TRBV24-1	TRBJ1-2
CAWSVLAQETQYF	TGTGCCTGGAGTGTACTAGCCCAAGAGACCCAGTACTTC	NA	NA	TRBV30	TRBJ2-5
CASSLGFGRAGPYQETQYF	TGTGCCAGCAGCTTGGGGTTCGGGCGAGCGGGTCCGTACCAAGAGACCCAGTACTTC	NA	NA	TRBV11-2	TRBJ2-5
CASSITRSEQFF	TGTGCCAGCAGTATTACTAGGAGCGAGCAGTTCTTC	NA	NA	TRBV6-2/TRBV6-3	TRBJ2-1
CASTPGWNNEQFF	TGTGCCAGCACCCCCGGGTGGAACAATGAGCAGTTCTTC	few	NA	TRBV12-3/TRBV12-4	TRBJ2-1
CAISESEGGATEAFF	TGTGCCATCAGTGAGTCTGAGGGGGGGGCCACTGAAGCTTTCTTT	NA	NA	TRBV10-3	TRBJ1-1
CAWSYRGTDTQYF	TGTGCCTGGAGCTACCGGGGCACAGATACGCAGTATTTT	NA	NA	TRBV30	TRBJ2-3
CASSSQGADTEAFF	TGTGCCAGCAGTTCACAGGGGGCGGACACTGAAGCTTTCTTT	few	TRBD1	TRBV6-6	TRBJ1-1
CASRTVERGTEAFF	TGTGCCAGTCGTACGGTAGAACGGGGCACTGAAGCTTTCTTT	NA	NA	TRBV19	TRBJ1-1
CATSDNGSLRPQHF	TGTGCCACCAGTGATAACGGGTCTCTCCGGCCCCAGCATTTT	NA	NA	TRBV24-1	TRBJ1-5
CASREGRLGPSPQYF	TGTGCCAGCAGGGAGGGGCGACTGGGCCCCTCTCCGCAGTATTTT	few	NA	TRBV2	TRBJ2-3
CASSLYAQVTEAFF	TGCGCCAGCAGTCTATATGCACAGGTCACTGAAGCTTTCTTT	NA	NA	TRBV5-1	TRBJ1-1
CASSPAGDEQYF	TGTGCCAGCTCACCCGCAGGGGACGAGCAGTACTTC	NA	NA	TRBV18	TRBJ2-7
CASSLGGRDNQPQHF	TGTGCCAGCAGTTTGGGCGGCAGGGACAATCAGCCCCAGCATTTT	NA	NA	TRBV28	TRBJ1-5
CATSDNGATGLQETQYF	TGTGCCACCAGTGATAATGGCGCGACAGGCCTCCAAGAGACCCAGTACTTC	NA	NA	TRBV24-1	TRBJ2-5
CASSYGLPTSGYEQYF	TGTGCCAGCAGTTACGGGCTCCCGACTAGCGGCTACGAGCAGTACTTC	once	TRBD2	TRBV6-5	TRBJ2-7